This T cell receptor beta chain was sequenced for a study of CDR3 diversity in severe acne. Using its own MiXCR run on the PCR reads, TCRdb lists one record per CDR3 protein. The sample lists around 94,000 distinct CDR3 sequences, about half seen once, with roughly 12% in the top ten. The germline V and J ends were trimmed by 6 bases and 2 bases, with 13 bases remaining between them. This CDR3 is 14 amino acids long. The sequence was collected from a male donor with acne. The rearrangement joins TRBV12-3 or TRBV12-4 to TRBJ2-5; no clear D gene. Sequencing was performed on blood. The CDR3 sequence: CASSVVVGQETQYF. CDR3 nucleotides: TGTGCCAGCAGCGTTGTCGTCGGACAAGAGACCCAGTACTTC.